The 27 T cell receptor beta chains given below trace back to one sample, sequenced in a study of immune evolution from preneoplasia to lung adenocarcinoma. The method was immunoSEQ multiplex PCR; TCRdb's version includes in-frame clones alone and lacks a portion of them. The table shows approximately 3,700 clones, with roughly 80% occurring only once. Sequencing input: FFPE minimally invasive lung adenocarcinoma tissue. The origin of the receptors is a person aged 65 to 85 with lung adenocarcinoma.

The chain joins TRBV6-5 to TRBJ1-2; 12 positions match TRBD1. Per germline, CDR1 MNHEY and CDR2 SVGAGI. V dropped 8 bases and J dropped 4; count of bases not matched to a gene: 8. The CDR3 covers 15 residues. The chain's CDR3 is CASGNPGQGAYGYTF. The CDR3, as DNA: TGTGCCAGCGGAAACCCGGGACAGGGGGCCTATGGCTACACCTTC.

The chain recombines TRBV7-9 with TRBJ1-1; D unresolved. CDR3 length: 12 amino acids. CDR1 is SEHNR, CDR2 FQNEAQ, per germline (reference sequence). The V gene lost 5 bases and the J gene lost 5 bases, with 9 bases spanning the gap. Here the CDR3 DNA reads TGTGCCAGCAGCCATACAAGTACTGAAGCTTTCTTT. Encoded protein: CASSHTSTEAFF.

V and J are TRBV9 and TRBJ2-3; TRBD2 is a possible D gene (6 bases). Germline V CDR1 and CDR2: SGDLS, YYNGEE. With 0 bases removed from V and 2 bases from J, the gap between germline ends came to 10 bases. The CDR3 length is 15 residues. The CDR3 region has the DNA TGTGCCAGCAGCGTAGAGGCGGGGAACACAGATACGCAGTATTTT. The encoded protein is CASSVEAGNTDTQYF.

The J gene is TRBJ1-5, the V gene TRBV28, with 8 bases matching TRBD1. Trimming cost V 6 bases and J 9 bases; bases outside gene matches: 10. Looked up from germline, CDR1 is MDHEN and CDR2 is SYDVKM. The CDR3 extends over 14 amino acids. This chain's CDR3 is CASRQDRVLGPQHF. DNA for the CDR3: TGTGCCAGCAGGCAGGACAGGGTTTTAGGGCCCCAGCATTTT.

The chain has TRBV7-9 and TRBJ2-5; D unclear. The length of the CDR3 is 15 residues. Looked up from germline, CDR1 is SEHNR and CDR2 is FQNEAQ (reference sequence). V gave up 5 bases and J gave up 5 bases, with 18 bases separating them. The CDR3 loop is CASSRASGVVETQYF. CDR3 nucleotide sequence: TGTGCCAGCAGCCGCGCGTCTGGGGTCGTGGAGACCCAGTACTTC.

The chain employs TRBV6-5 and TRBJ1-2, with D unclear. Between the trimmed V and J ends, which lost 5 bases and 2 bases, there was a span of 3 bases. This CDR3 is built from 11 residues. CDR1 MNHEY and CDR2 SVGAGI come from the germline V gene. CDR3 sequence: CASSDNYGYTF. The CDR3 bases are TGTGCCAGCAGTGACAACTATGGCTACACCTTC.

The CDR3 nucleotides are TGTGCCAGCAGCTTAGCGTTGGACAGGGGCAGTCTTAACACCGGGGAGCTGTTTTTT. The encoded protein is CASSLALDRGSLNTGELFF. The chain recombines TRBV7-2 with TRBJ2-2; 9 positions match TRBD1. Unmatched junction bases numbered 10, after V lost 0 bases and J lost 2 bases. The length of the CDR3 is 19 residues. From germline, CDR1 is SGHTA and CDR2 FQGNSA.

In this sample, this clone turned up a few times. The rearrangement joins TRBV2 to TRBJ1-4; 8 positions match TRBD1. Germline V gene lookup returns CDR1 SNHLY and CDR2 FYNNEI. The CDR3 is made up of 15 amino acids. The V and J ends lost 6 bases and 7 bases, in that order; junction bases with no gene match: 10. The CDR3 loop reads CASRGSDRAGEKLFF. The CDR3 region has the DNA TGTGCCAGCAGAGGCTCGGACAGGGCTGGTGAAAAACTGTTTTTT.

The chain has TRBV5-8 and TRBJ1-1; a weak D match, TRBD1 (5 bases). The CDR3 loop spans 14 amino acids. Germline V CDR1 and CDR2: SGHTS, YDEGEE. Trimming removed 0 bases from V and 3 bases from J, with 9 bases in between. CDR3 region: CASSLVLGDTEAFF. The DNA of the CDR3 is TGTGCCAGCAGCTTGGTCTTAGGGGACACTGAAGCTTTCTTT. Variable domain in full (rest from reference TRBV5-8 and TRBJ1-1): EAGVTQSPTHLIKTRGQQATLRCSPISGHTSVYWYQQALGLGLQFLLWYDEGEERNRGNFPPRFSGRQFPNYSSELNVNALELEDSALYLCASSLVLGDTEAFFGQGTRLTVV.

V gene TRBV7-2 combines with J gene TRBJ2-6, with 7 bases identical to TRBD1. V lost 4 bases and J lost 0; bases outside the gene matches: 6. Germline assignment: CDR1 SGHTA and CDR2 FQGNSA. The CDR3 contains 17 residues. Here the CDR3 DNA reads TGTGCCAGCAGCTCGACAGGGCCTGGCTCTGGGGCCAACGTCCTGACTTTC. Protein: CASSSTGPGSGANVLTF.

This clone came up a few times. The V call is TRBV30, the J call TRBJ1-3; D uncertain. This CDR3 is 13 amino acids long. Trimming shortened V by 5 bases and J by 4 bases, and 12 bases separated the two germline ends. CDR1 and CDR2 from the germline V gene are GTSNPN and SVGIG (reference sequence). CDR3 amino acids: CAWDMGLGNTIYF. The CDR3, as DNA: TGTGCCTGGGACATGGGCCTCGGAAACACCATATATTTT. The whole variable domain, remainder taken from reference TRBV30 and TRBJ1-3, is SQTIHQWPATLVQPVGSPLSLECTVEGTSNPNLYWYRQAAGRGLQLLFYSVGIGQISSEVPQNLSASRPQDRQFILSSKKLLLSDSGFYLCAWDMGLGNTIYFGEGSWLTVV.

The chain carries TRBV7-2 and TRBJ1-5; unclear D gene. CDR1 SGHTA and CDR2 FQGNSA come from the germline V gene. This CDR3 contains 14 residues. V shed 5 bases and J shed 0 bases, with 8 bases lying between them. The CDR3 DNA reads TGTGCCAGCAGCCTCCTTTATAGCAATCAGCCCCAGCATTTT. Amino acid sequence: CASSLLYSNQPQHF.

The chain recombines TRBV18 with TRBJ1-2; D not certain. The length of the CDR3 is 17 residues. The V end lost 1 base, the J end lost 0 bases, and 15 bases lay between the germline ends. The germline gives CDR1 KGHSH, CDR2 LQKENI. The CDR3 protein is CASSPLLPGSANYGYTF. The CDR3 nucleotides read TGTGCCAGCTCACCACTTTTACCGGGTTCAGCTAACTATGGCTACACCTTC.

The rearrangement uses TRBV7-2 and TRBJ2-7; D not certain. The CDR3 length is 14 residues. V was clipped by 5 bases and J by 2 bases, with 13 bases between them. In germline, CDR1 is SGHTA, CDR2 FQGNSA. The CDR3 region is CASSRRTLTYEQYF. In DNA form, the CDR3 reads TGTGCCAGCAGCCGCAGGACGCTAACCTACGAGCAGTACTTC.

The chain joins TRBV5-1 to TRBJ2-3, with 10 nucleotides matching TRBD1. The CDR3 is 15 amino acids. J lost 3 bases, V lost 4 bases, and 5 bases had no gene match. Germline V lookup: CDR1 SGHRS, CDR2 YFSETQ. Here the CDR3 DNA reads TGCGCCAGCAGCCCGCGGACAGGGGGGACAGATACGCAGTATTTT. Protein product: CASSPRTGGTDTQYF. Using reference TRBV5-1 and TRBJ2-3 for the parts outside the CDR3, the full variable domain is KAGVTQTPRYLIKTRGQQVTLSCSPISGHRSVSWYQQTPGQGLQFLFEYFSETQRNKGNFPGRFSGRQFSNSRSEMNVSTLELGDSALYLCASSPRTGGTDTQYFGPGTRLTVL.

This chain connects TRBV2 to TRBJ2-7; the D is unclear. The V end lost 9 bases, the J end lost 3 bases, and 6 bases lay between the germline ends. Germline loops: CDR1 SNHLY, CDR2 FYNNEI. The CDR3 has 10 residues. CDR3 nucleotides: TGTGCCAGACGGTTCTACGAGCAGTACTTC. It translates to CARRFYEQYF.

V is TRBV5-5 and J is TRBJ1-4, with 8 bases that match TRBD1. Looked up from germline, CDR1 is SGHKS and CDR2 is YYEKEE (reference sequence). J lost 8 bases, V lost 4 bases, and 7 bases had no gene match. This CDR3 comprises 14 residues. For the CDR3, the DNA is TGTGCCAGCAGCCCCGGGACAGGCTTCGAAAAACTGTTTTTT. It encodes CASSPGTGFEKLFF.

For the CDR3, the DNA is TGTGCCTGGAGCCGCCCGGGACTGGTCCAAGAGACCCAGTACTTC. Translation: CAWSRPGLVQETQYF. V gene TRBV30 combines with J gene TRBJ2-5; TRBD2 is a possible D gene (6 bases). This CDR3 is 15 amino acids long. Germline V lookup: CDR1 GTSNPN, CDR2 SVGIG (reference sequence). V was trimmed by 3 bases and J by 1 base, leaving 15 bases between them.

This clone was seen once. The V gene is TRBV6-5, the J gene TRBJ2-7; TRBD1 agrees at 9 bases. The CDR3 loop spans 14 amino acids. Losses at the gene ends were 6 bases for V and 4 bases for J; bases not matched to a gene: 7. The germline gives CDR1 MNHEY, CDR2 SVGAGI. CDR3 sequence: CASRSVGQGYEQYF. The CDR3 nucleotides read TGTGCCAGCAGATCCGTAGGACAGGGGTACGAGCAGTACTTC.

This clone showed up just once. CDR3: CASSESLGKAEAFF. Here the CDR3 DNA reads TGCGCCAGCAGTGAGTCCTTGGGGAAAGCTGAAGCTTTCTTT. The J gene is TRBJ1-1, the V gene TRBV10-1; D is uncertain. Germline V lookup: CDR1 WNHNN, CDR2 SYGVQD (reference sequence). Trimming took off 0 bases at V and 6 bases at J, with 11 bases between the two ends. The CDR3 length is 14 residues.

The chain has TRBV6-5 and TRBJ1-1; D may be TRBD1 (5 bases). The CDR3 length is 13 residues. Trimming pared 6 bases from V and 3 bases from J, leaving 11 bases between. The germline gives CDR1 MNHEY, CDR2 SVGAGI. The CDR3 loop reads CASRLRGYTEAFF. The CDR3 region has the DNA TGTGCCAGCAGATTAAGGGGTTACACTGAAGCTTTCTTT.

This clone was counted a few times. V and J are TRBV27 and TRBJ2-7, with 10 bases lining up with TRBD1. Germline values: CDR1 MNHEY, CDR2 SMNVEV (reference sequence). The CDR3 is made up of 14 amino acids. With V trimmed by 3 bases and J by 5 bases, 4 bases remained unmatched. The CDR3 DNA follows: TGTGCCAGCAGTTTGCGACAGGGGGCCGACGAGCAGTACTTC. Protein sequence: CASSLRQGADEQYF.

The chain combines TRBV4-1 with TRBJ1-1; 9 bases match TRBD1. This CDR3 contains 14 residues. Germline V gene data show CDR1 as MGHRA and CDR2 as YSYEKL. The V segment lost 7 bases and the J segment 4 bases; nucleotides outside the gene matches: 7. CDR3 sequence: CASNRGLEGTEAFF. In DNA form, the CDR3 reads TGCGCCAGCAACAGGGGGCTGGAGGGCACTGAAGCTTTCTTT.

V gene TRBV9 combines with J gene TRBJ2-3; 9 bases map to TRBD2. The CDR3 has 15 amino acids. The trim removed 0 bases at V and 6 bases at J, leaving 5 bases unmatched. Germline CDR1 and CDR2: SGDLS and YYNGEE. The CDR3: CASSVGGLAFDTQYF. The DNA for the CDR3 is TGTGCCAGCAGCGTAGGGGGACTAGCATTCGATACGCAGTATTTT.

V usage is TRBV7-9 and J usage is TRBJ2-2; tentative D call: TRBD1 (5 bases). V was trimmed by 1 base and J by 1 base, leaving 13 bases between them. The CDR3 contains 17 residues. CDR1 SEHNR and CDR2 FQNEAQ come from the germline V gene (reference sequence). The CDR3 here is CASSLVSPGLNTGELFF. The CDR3 nucleotides read TGTGCCAGCAGCTTAGTCTCTCCAGGGTTGAACACCGGGGAGCTGTTTTTT.

In this sample, this clone turned up a few times. DNA of the CDR3: TGTGCCAGTACCTCAGGACAGGGACAGTCCTCCTACAATGAGCAGTTCTTC. Protein: CASTSGQGQSSYNEQFF. The chain uses TRBV19 and TRBJ2-1; the match to TRBD1 covers 8 bases. Germline lookup yields CDR1 LNHDA and CDR2 SQIVND (reference sequence). The CDR3 totals 17 residues. J lost 0 bases, V lost 7 bases, and 11 bases had no gene match.

The V gene is TRBV5-1, the J gene TRBJ2-1; 13 positions match TRBD2. After removal of 0 bases from V and 4 bases from J, the junction contained 1 base not matched to a gene. This CDR3 is 16 amino acids long. Germline lookup yields CDR1 SGHRS and CDR2 YFSETQ. In nucleotides, the CDR3 is TGCGCCAGCAGCTTGGGGACTAGCGGGGGTTACAATGAGCAGTTCTTC. Translated, it gives CASSLGTSGGYNEQFF.